The present TCR beta chain was sequenced within a study of vaccination and CD4 T cells after COVID-19. General observations from the study: Only post-vaccination samples contained a median approximately 84% of the reactive clones in convalescent patients. Spike mono-reactivity was evident in 304 of the 307 vaccine-specific clones derived from convalescent patients.

Cultured CD4+ T cells had their DNA profiled by the Oncomine TCR Beta short-read assay. TCRdb redid the calling of the PCR reads with MiXCR, one entry per CDR3 protein. Of approximately 8,100 distinct CDR3 sequences detected, 50% to 80% appear once; the ten largest clones hold around 30%. Noted treatment: approximately 9-day PBMC culture with coronavirus spike peptide pools or control peptides (ViraFEST assay). Peptide-pool expansion of antigen-specific T cells preceded TCR sequencing in ViraFEST. About this clonotype: Its matching antigen is unknown.

The TCR originated in a human donor who had recovered from COVID-19. Sequencing was performed on CD4+ T cells from blood, cultured in vitro.

The CDR3 loop is CASSTGANTEAFF. As DNA, the CDR3 is TGTGCCAGCAGTACAGGGGCGAACACTGAAGCTTTCTTT. V and J are TRBV6-1 and TRBJ1-1; 7 bases agree with TRBD1. Germline V gives CDR1 MNHNS, CDR2 SASEGT. This CDR3 has 13 amino acids. V trimming: 5 bases; J trimming: 1 base; junction bases outside the gene matches: 1.